These T cell receptor beta chains were read from a single sample in a study of metastatic and nonmetastatic thyroid tumors. TCRdb re-called the PCR reads through MiXCR. The sample lists around 8,600 clones, roughly a third occurring once. The sample comprised tumor tissue. Receptors were obtained from a female donor with papillary thyroid cancer or a benign thyroid nodule (not recorded which). Some clones in this sample may be carry-over from other donors' samples. Both conserved end residues are part of each CDR3. Each record gives: V gene, J gene, clone size, D gene, CDR3 protein, CDR3 DNA. The D gene is left open where the match is weak. Clone size is given for some rows only: seen once, a few or many times, or a class if the clone is expanded.

>TRBV5-6|TRBJ2-1|many|TRBD1
CASSQTGAHNEQFF
TGTGCCAGCAGCCAAACAGGGGCGCACAATGAGCAGTTCTTC
>TRBV20-1|TRBJ1-5|.|.
CSARMSGSSNQPQHF
TGCAGTGCTAGAATGTCCGGGTCTAGCAATCAGCCCCAGCATTTT
>TRBV30|TRBJ2-7|once|TRBD2
CAWKGGGGGSSYEQYF
TGTGCCTGGAAGGGAGGAGGCGGGGGTAGCTCCTACGAGCAGTACTTC
>TRBV19|TRBJ2-1|.|TRBD2
CASSIVGLAGRNEQFF
TGTGCCAGTAGTATAGTGGGACTAGCGGGAAGGAATGAGCAGTTCTTC
>TRBV6-1|TRBJ1-1|few|.
CASSSPSRCSEAFF
TGTGCCAGCAGTTCCCCCTCACGGTGCTCTGAAGCTTTCTTT
>TRBV6-1|TRBJ1-1|.|.
CASSEAYPGLRWDTEAFF
TGTGCCAGCAGTGAAGCGTATCCGGGTCTCAGGTGGGACACTGAGGCTTTCTTT
>TRBV2|TRBJ2-7|.|.
CASSPDTSYEQYF
TGTGCCAGCAGCCCAGACACCTCCTACGAGCAGTACTTC
>TRBV11-2|TRBJ2-3|.|.
CASSLDGPRTALLASTDTQYF
TGTGCCAGCAGCTTAGATGGACCCAGGACAGCCCTCCTAGCTAGCACAGATACGCAGTATTTT
>TRBV2|TRBJ2-5|.|TRBD2
CASRLAGEETQYF
TGTGCCAGCAGACTAGCGGGAGAAGAGACCCAGTACTTC
>TRBV7-9|TRBJ2-1|medium-sized|.
CASSLGDGDANEQFF
TGTGCCAGCAGCTTAGGGGATGGGGACGCTAATGAGCAGTTCTTC
>TRBV20-1|TRBJ1-5|medium-sized|TRBD1
CSAREPTGQGNQPQHF
TGCAGTGCTAGAGAACCCACGGGACAGGGCAATCAGCCCCAGCATTTT
>TRBV29-1|TRBJ1-2|few|.
CSVEELTHVYGYTF
TGCAGCGTTGAAGAGCTAACACATGTCTATGGCTACACCTTC
>TRBV12-3/TRBV12-4|TRBJ1-6|few|TRBD1
CASSLGQGTNSPLHF
TGTGCCAGCAGTTTAGGACAGGGGACTAATTCACCCCTCCACTTT
>TRBV19|TRBJ1-5|.|.
CASNLGGKPQHF
TGTGCCAGTAACTTAGGGGGGAAGCCCCAGCATTTT
>TRBV28|TRBJ2-7|few|.
CASTKARYEQYF
TGTGCCAGCACCAAAGCCAGGTACGAGCAGTACTTC
>TRBV10-3|TRBJ1-6|few|TRBD1
CAISEGFGTGMGSPLHF
TGTGCCATCAGTGAAGGTTTCGGGACAGGGATGGGTTCACCCCTCCACTTT
>TRBV7-8|TRBJ1-1|.|.
CASSPLWGAYTEAFF
TGTGCCAGCAGCCCTCTGTGGGGGGCATACACTGAAGCTTTCTTT
>TRBV19|TRBJ2-7|few|.
CASSAGVDRMPRGYEQYF
TGTGCCAGTAGCGCGGGGGTGGACAGGATGCCTCGGGGGTACGAGCAGTACTTC
>TRBV30|TRBJ1-1|once|TRBD1
CAWSRDRSLMNTEAFF
TGTGCCTGGAGTCGGGACAGGTCACTTATGAACACTGAAGCTTTCTTT
>TRBV30|TRBJ2-7|few|TRBD2
CAWSHRGGLAGREQYF
TGTGCCTGGAGTCACAGGGGTGGGCTAGCGGGACGGGAGCAGTACTTC